Below are 6 T cell receptor beta chains sequenced from a single sample in a study of beta chain features in type 1 diabetes. TCRB transcripts that were expressed got sequenced, as all of the isolated RNA had been reverse transcribed. Produced via immunoSEQ multiplex PCR; TCRdb's table is partial and in-frame only. The data hold about half a million clones, with 30% observed a single time. The sequencing input was naive CD4+ T cells from blood. These receptors were collected from a man between 18 and 29 years old in good health.

The sample holds a few counts of this clone. This chain links TRBV9 with TRBJ2-3, with D tentatively TRBD1 (5 bases). Germline assignment: CDR1 SGDLS and CDR2 YYNGEE. The CDR3 covers 15 residues. V dropped 2 bases and J dropped 1 base, with 11 bases sitting between them. CDR3 residues: CASSVQGRGTDTQYF. The CDR3 DNA reads as TGTGCCAGCAGCGTCCAGGGCAGGGGCACAGATACGCAGTATTTT.

This clone occurred a few times. This chain links TRBV10-3 with TRBJ1-4; 10 positions agree with TRBD1. Trimming took 1 base from V and 5 from J; bases not matched to a gene: 1. CDR3 length: 15 residues. Germline CDR1 ENHRY, CDR2 SYGVKD. The CDR3 here is CAISELGQGNEKLFF. The CDR3 nucleotides are TGTGCCATCAGTGAGTTGGGACAGGGGAATGAAAAACTGTTTTTT.

This clone was detected only a few times. CDR3 sequence reads: CASTPSGNTIYF. The CDR3 DNA sequence: TGTGCCAGCACCCCCTCTGGAAACACCATATATTTT. This sequence joins TRBV7-4 and TRBJ1-3; D is ambiguous. This CDR3 region has 12 residues. CDR1 and CDR2 from the germline V gene are SGHVT and SQSDAQ. V lost 7 bases to trimming and J lost 0 bases, with 4 bases between them.

This clone showed up just a few times. This chain connects TRBV15 to TRBJ1-2; 7 nucleotides line up with TRBD1. The CDR3 runs to 13 residues. The germline gives CDR1 LNHNV, CDR2 YYDKDF (reference sequence). With V trimmed by 5 bases and J by 8 bases, 8 bases remained unmatched. In nucleotides, the CDR3 is TGTGCCACCAGCTTTACAGGACAGGTCGGCTACACCTTC. Residues: CATSFTGQVGYTF.

V usage is TRBV18 and J usage is TRBJ2-3; the D gene is possibly TRBD2 (5 bases). V shed 2 bases and J shed 4 bases, with 13 bases lying between them. CDR3 length: 15 amino acids. Germline loops: CDR1 KGHSH, CDR2 LQKENI. The CDR3 DNA sequence: TGTGCCAGCTCACCAATATCGGGAATGCCAGATACGCAGTATTTT. Amino acid sequence: CASSPISGMPDTQYF.

This clone appeared once. The genes are TRBV6-6 and TRBJ2-5, with D uncertain. The germline V and J ends were trimmed by 5 bases and 5 bases, with 12 bases remaining between them. The CDR3 contains 13 residues. Germline V gene data show CDR1 as MNHNY and CDR2 as SVGAGI (reference sequence). DNA for the CDR3: TGTGCCAGCAGTGAGACCGGCGCGGAGACCCAGTACTTC. Translating it yields CASSETGAETQYF.